This passage covers 7 T cell receptor beta chains from one sample sequenced in a study of regulatory T cells in long-lasting Graves disease. The time point here: newly diagnosed GD, antithyroid drugs for less than 3 months. The TCR library used RNA extracted from PBMCs. For TCR beta, libraries came from iRepertoire HTBI primers and Arm-PCR of CDR3 regions. TCRdb independently ran MiXCR on the multiplex PCR reads; one entry per CDR3 protein. The sample holds 400,000 to 550,000 distinct CDR3 sequences, roughly 15% seen once. In addition, the sample was reused for a study of T cells in Graves' hyperthyroidism and ophthalmopathy.

Specimen: peripheral blood mononuclear cells (PBMCs), collected at new diagnosis, from a patient treated with antithyroid drugs. The source is a woman in her late teens or twenties with Graves disease.

This clonotype has more than one count but fewer than ten. The chain carries TRBV5-6 and TRBJ2-3; D remains ambiguous. Deletions cut 2 bases from V and 6 bases from J, with 16 bases between. Germline CDR1 SGHDT, CDR2 YYEEEE. The CDR3 loop spans 15 amino acids. The CDR3 protein is CASSFLANSPDTQYF. The CDR3 DNA reads TGTGCCAGCAGCTTCCTGGCGAACTCACCGGATACGCAGTATTTT.

At least ten counts were recorded for this clonotype. The chain links TRBV30 to TRBJ1-2; TRBD1 agrees at 8 bases. The length of the CDR3 is 14 residues. V lost 5 bases and J lost 4; bases outside the gene matches: 9. Germline CDR1 and CDR2: GTSNPN and SVGIG (reference sequence). Here the CDR3 DNA reads TGTGCCTGGGACCGTGGACAGGGCTCCTATGGCTACACCTTC. This encodes CAWDRGQGSYGYTF. Full variable domain (outside the CDR3, taken from reference TRBV30 and TRBJ1-2): SQTIHQWPATLVQPVGSPLSLECTVEGTSNPNLYWYRQAAGRGLQLLFYSVGIGQISSEVPQNLSASRPQDRQFILSSKKLLLSDSGFYLCAWDRGQGSYGYTFGSGTRLTVV.

This clonotype was observed many times. The chain recombines TRBV3-1 with TRBJ1-5, with a weak D call TRBD1 (5 bases). Germline assignment: CDR1 LGHDT and CDR2 YNNKEL (reference sequence). CDR3 length equals 14 residues. Trimming cost V 4 bases and J 1 base, with 8 bases left between them. The CDR3 bases are TGTGCCAGCAGCCTTCGGGGGAGCAATCAGCCCCAGCATTTT. It is translated as CASSLRGSNQPQHF.

This sequence joins TRBV24-1 and TRBJ2-1, with 8 nucleotides matching TRBD1. V trimming: 3 bases; J trimming: 0 bases; junction bases outside the gene matches: 6. CDR1 KGHDR and CDR2 SFDVKD come from the germline V gene. The CDR3 runs to 17 residues. The CDR3 loop reads CATSDTGQASSYNEQFF. Here the CDR3 DNA reads TGTGCCACCAGTGATACGGGACAGGCAAGCTCCTACAATGAGCAGTTCTTC.

This clonotype was recorded many times. The rearrangement joins TRBV18 to TRBJ1-2, with D perhaps TRBD1 (6 bases). This CDR3 comprises 13 residues. The V end was cut by 5 bases, the J end by 0 bases, with 7 bases between. Per germline, CDR1 KGHSH and CDR2 LQKENI. In DNA, the CDR3 is TGTGCCAGCTCAGGACAGCCTAACTATGGCTACACCTTC. Its translation: CASSGQPNYGYTF.

This clonotype has ten or more counts. The rearrangement joins TRBV27 to TRBJ2-7; 10 positions match TRBD2. The CDR3 runs to 17 residues. Germline V CDR1 and CDR2: MNHEY, SMNVEV (reference sequence). Trimming removed 3 bases from V and 0 bases from J; junction bases left unmatched: 8. This CDR3 reads CASSFLAGGLHSYEQYF. In DNA, the CDR3 is TGTGCCAGCAGTTTTTTAGCGGGAGGCCTCCACTCCTACGAGCAGTACTTC.

This rearrangement joins TRBV6-1 to TRBJ1-6, with TRBD1 matching over 9 bases. V trimming: 7 bases; J trimming: 10 bases; junction bases outside the gene matches: 11. Germline values: CDR1 MNHNS, CDR2 SASEGT. The CDR3 is 15 residues long. CDR3 sequence reads: CASTDEQGAQSPLHF. CDR3 nucleotide sequence: TGTGCCAGCACCGACGAACAGGGGGCGCAGTCACCCCTCCACTTT.